The 13 T cell receptor beta chains presented below share a single source sample, sequenced in a study of cytomegalovirus exposure and HLA in healthy donors. The study ran its PCR with 60 Vbeta and 13 Jbeta primers. TCRdb's table, derived via immunoSEQ multiplex PCR, lists solely in-frame clones and lacks some. The sample carries about 130,000 clones, 80% recorded once. The specimen sequenced was PBMCs. These receptors all come from a middle-aged woman in good health and CMV-seronegative.

The chain joins TRBV27 to TRBJ1-2, with 7 bases aligning to TRBD1. J gave up 4 bases and V 10 bases, and 12 bases lay outside the gene matches. Germline values: CDR1 MNHEY, CDR2 SMNVEV (reference sequence). This CDR3 contains 14 residues. The CDR3 nucleotides are TGTGCCACCCCCCCGCAGGGGGTAACCTATGGCTACACCTTC. This translates into CATPPQGVTYGYTF.

The sample holds one count of this clone. The chain is built from TRBV5-1 and TRBJ2-5; TRBD1 is a possible D gene (6 bases). There are 14 residues in the CDR3. Germline CDR1 and CDR2: SGHRS and YFSETQ. V was clipped by 4 bases and J by 5 bases, with 15 bases between them. This CDR3 is CASSADSARETQYF. The CDR3 DNA sequence: TGCGCCAGCAGCGCGGACAGCGCGAGGGAGACCCAGTACTTC.

The V call is TRBV6-1, the J call TRBJ1-2; 8 positions match TRBD1. The germline V gene has CDR1 MNHNS and CDR2 SASEGT. V lost 3 bases and J lost 7; bases outside the gene matches: 4. CDR3 length equals 13 residues. The chain's CDR3 is CASSDNRGSGYTF. In nucleotides, the CDR3 is TGTGCCAGCAGTGATAACAGGGGGAGTGGCTACACCTTC.

V usage is TRBV7-2 and J usage is TRBJ2-7, with D unresolved. Trimming cost V 5 bases and J 1 base, with 12 bases left between them. This CDR3 comprises 14 residues. The germline V gene has CDR1 SGHTA and CDR2 FQGNSA. CDR3 DNA sequence: TGTGCCAGCAGCCCCCCCGGGTCTTCCTACGAGCAGTACTTC. Amino acids: CASSPPGSSYEQYF.

The gene calls are TRBV11-3 and TRBJ1-1; TRBD1 matches 8 bases. Losses at the gene ends were 5 bases for V and 11 bases for J; bases not matched to a gene: 7. The V gene's germline CDR1 is SGHNT and CDR2 YENEEA. The CDR3 has 12 residues. The CDR3 coding sequence is TGTGCCAGCAGCCTCGACAGGGGCGAGGCTTTCTTT. It codes for CASSLDRGEAFF.

The chain recombines TRBV4-1 with TRBJ1-4, with D perhaps TRBD1 (5 bases). From germline, CDR1 is MGHRA and CDR2 YSYEKL. The CDR3 is made up of 16 amino acids. V lost 6 bases and J 4 bases, leaving 18 bases between the germline ends. CDR3 coding DNA: TGCGCCAGCAGTTCAATCGCGGGACGAGTTAATGAAAAACTGTTTTTT. This codes for CASSSIAGRVNEKLFF.

This rearrangement joins TRBV29-1 to TRBJ2-1; 7 nucleotides line up with TRBD2. The CDR3 has 16 amino acids. The trim removed 4 bases at V and 5 bases at J, leaving 14 bases unmatched. The V gene's germline CDR1 is SQVTM and CDR2 ANQGSEA. The CDR3 loop reads CSVVFLGEGLNNEQFF. CDR3 nucleotide sequence: TGCAGCGTTGTTTTCCTGGGGGAGGGATTGAACAATGAGCAGTTCTTC.

The V and J genes are TRBV4-1 and TRBJ2-5; D might be TRBD1 (6 bases). CDR3 length equals 16 residues. V lost 1 base and J 2 bases, leaving 14 bases between the germline ends. The germline V gene encodes CDR1 MGHRA and CDR2 YSYEKL. The CDR3 nucleotides read TGCGCCAGCAGCCAAGGAGAGGGGGTGTTACAAGAGACCCAGTACTTC. Protein product: CASSQGEGVLQETQYF.

This clone was detected once. V usage is TRBV28 and J usage is TRBJ1-5; D unresolved. CDR3 length equals 13 residues. The V end lost 6 bases, the J end lost 6 bases, and 12 bases lay between the germline ends. Per germline, CDR1 MDHEN and CDR2 SYDVKM. CDR3 protein: CASSASVIQPQHF. In nucleotides, the CDR3 is TGTGCCAGCAGCGCGTCGGTGATTCAGCCCCAGCATTTT.

This rearrangement joins TRBV6-5 to TRBJ2-1; 10 positions match TRBD1. The CDR3 sequence is 15 residues long. The V gene's germline CDR1 is MNHEY and CDR2 SVGAGI. J was trimmed by 7 bases and V by 4 bases; bases with no gene match: 7. DNA of the CDR3: TGTGCCAGCAGTTCTGCCGGGACAGGGGATAATGAGCAGTTCTTC. This sequence encodes CASSSAGTGDNEQFF.

The chain couples TRBV2 to TRBJ1-6; a possible D gene is TRBD1 (5 bases). Trimming took off 4 bases at V and 10 bases at J, with 14 bases between the two ends. Germline V gene data show CDR1 as SNHLY and CDR2 as FYNNEI. The CDR3 sequence is 14 residues long. CDR3 protein: CASSGLAGGSPLHF. CDR3 coding DNA: TGTGCCAGCAGTGGGTTGGCGGGGGGATCACCCCTCCACTTT.

V usage is TRBV5-8 and J usage is TRBJ2-5, with 8 positions matching TRBD1. CDR1 is SGHTS, CDR2 YDEGEE, per germline. V dropped 4 bases and J dropped 4; count of bases not matched to a gene: 12. The CDR3 loop spans 16 amino acids. The CDR3 sequence: CASSQLPDRGTETQYF. CDR3 in DNA: TGTGCCAGCAGCCAGCTTCCCGACAGGGGCACAGAGACCCAGTACTTC.

The chain recombines TRBV4-1 with TRBJ1-6, with D tentatively TRBD1 (5 bases). This CDR3 is built from 14 residues. The germline gives CDR1 MGHRA, CDR2 YSYEKL. The V gene lost 0 bases and the J gene lost 8 bases, with 8 bases spanning the gap. In DNA, the CDR3 is TGCGCCAGCAGCCAAGATGGGGGGTATTCACCCCTCCACTTT. Translating gives CASSQDGGYSPLHF.